Included here is one T cell receptor beta chain sequence, with context. Sequencing was performed with immunoSEQ multiplex PCR; in TCRdb, only in-frame clones are kept and a portion is missing. Counted here are around 130,000 clones, 70% to 90% occurring once; the ten biggest clones make up approximately 12%. The CDR3 consists of 19 residues. The data derive from a study of T cell responses to AZD1222 COVID-19 vaccine. In the study overall: Second-dose intervals near 4 or 12 weeks were combined.

The sample in question was peripheral blood, obtained on day 0 of AZD1222 vaccination. The receptor's source is an adult in good health. The V and J genes are TRBV12-1 and TRBJ1-5; the DNA was not compared with TRBD1, the D call given in the table. TRBV12-1 is reported as a pseudogene. The CDR3 loop is CASSFDFRAGRGSNQPQHF. CDR3 DNA: TGTGCCAGCAGCTTTGATTTCAGGGCAGGTCGAGGTAGCAATCAGCCCCAGCATTTT.